This entry is about one TCR beta chain. Using RNA template, CDR3s of TCR alpha and beta were amplified with iRepertoire arm-PCR. For one-step reverse transcription and amplification, 100-400 ng of tissue mRNA or PBMC total RNA was used. TCRdb re-derived calls from the multiplex PCR reads in MiXCR, one entry per CDR3 protein. The sample contains approximately 110,000 distinct CDR3 sequences, around 23% of which appear only once. This record comes from a study of glioma-infiltrating T cells. Germline loops: CDR1 SQVTM, CDR2 ANQGSEA. This CDR3 comprises 14 residues. V dropped 4 bases and J dropped 2; count of bases not matched to a gene: 8.

V and J are TRBV29-1 and TRBJ2-7, with TRBD1 identical over 7 bases. The sample taken for sequencing was glioma tissue, nonneoplastic brain tissue, or PBMCs (not recorded which). The receptor's source is a human donor with low-grade glioma or glioblastoma, undergoing nonglioma brain surgery, or in good health (not recorded which). The CDR3 coding sequence is TGCAGCGTTGGCCGGACAGGAGTCGCCTACGAGCAGTACTTC. Encoded protein: CSVGRTGVAYEQYF.